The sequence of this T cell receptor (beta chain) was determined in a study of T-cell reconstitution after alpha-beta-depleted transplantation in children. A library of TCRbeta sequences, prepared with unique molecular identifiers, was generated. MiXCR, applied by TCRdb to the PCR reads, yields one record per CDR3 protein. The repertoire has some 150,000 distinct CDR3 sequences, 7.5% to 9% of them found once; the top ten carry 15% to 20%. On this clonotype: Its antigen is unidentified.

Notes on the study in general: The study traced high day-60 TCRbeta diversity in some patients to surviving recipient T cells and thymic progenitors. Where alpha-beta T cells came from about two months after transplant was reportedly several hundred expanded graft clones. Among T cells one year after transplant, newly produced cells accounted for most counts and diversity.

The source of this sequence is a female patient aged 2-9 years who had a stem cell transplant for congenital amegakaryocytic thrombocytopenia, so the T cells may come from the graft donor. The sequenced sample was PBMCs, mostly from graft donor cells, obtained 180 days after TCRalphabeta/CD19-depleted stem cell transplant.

The CDR3 region is CASSKRSGDSYEQYF. The CDR3 DNA reads TGTGCCAGCAGCAAACGCAGCGGGGACTCCTACGAGCAGTACTTC. V is TRBV11-2 and J is TRBJ2-7; 7 bases map to TRBD2. The trim removed 5 bases at V and 0 bases at J, leaving 7 bases unmatched. The length of the CDR3 is 15 residues. CDR1 is SGHAT and CDR2 is FQNNGV in the germline V gene.